Listed here are 22 T cell receptor beta chains from one sample, sequenced in a study of regulatory T cells in long-lasting Graves disease. Time point in this sample: persistent/refractory GD, antithyroid drugs over 5 years with positive TRAb. Following extraction of RNA from PBMCs, that RNA was used to make the TCR library. CDR3-region Arm-PCR and iRepertoire HTBI primers produced the TCR beta libraries. Each CDR3 protein gets one entry after TCRdb re-called the multiplex PCR reads with MiXCR. This sample has around 430,000 distinct CDR3 sequences, with 20% to 25% found just once. This specimen consisted of peripheral blood mononuclear cells (PBMCs), obtained when the disease was refractory, from a patient treated with antithyroid drugs. The receptors were sampled from a female donor with Graves disease.

The rearrangement joins TRBV20-1 to TRBJ2-3; no firm D call. Germline V gene data show CDR1 as DFQATT and CDR2 as SNEGSKA (reference sequence). V was clipped by 3 bases and J by 6 bases, with 13 bases between them. CDR3 size: 13 residues. CDR3 sequence reads: CSASSRRSDTQYF. DNA for the CDR3: TGCAGTGCTAGTTCCAGAAGGTCCGATACGCAGTATTTT.

The J gene is TRBJ1-2, the V gene TRBV7-2; TRBD1 matches 7 bases. The CDR3 loop spans 15 amino acids. The germline gives CDR1 SGHTA, CDR2 FQGNSA. Unmatched junction bases numbered 10, after V lost 1 base and J lost 8 bases. CDR3 DNA sequence: TGTGCCAGCAGCTTAGAAGGGGGCCGACCATTAGGCTACACCTTC. Translated: CASSLEGGRPLGYTF.

This clonotype has a single count. The J gene is TRBJ2-4, the V gene TRBV29-1; the D gene could be TRBD1 or TRBD2 (5 bases each). This CDR3 comprises 13 residues. V was pared by 4 bases and J by 3 bases, with 10 bases between. Germline loops: CDR1 SQVTM, CDR2 ANQGSEA. Here the CDR3 DNA reads TGCAGCGTTGGGGGGTTGGGCAAAAACATTCAGTACTTC. Translation: CSVGGLGKNIQYF.

This clonotype was detected a few times. The gene calls are TRBV6-5 and TRBJ1-5; D unresolved. Trimming removed 2 bases at V and 6 bases at J, with 11 bases between. The germline CDR1 and CDR2 sequences are MNHEY and SVGAGI. CDR3 length: 14 residues. The CDR3 DNA follows: TGTGCCAGCAGTTACCGGTCAGAGACTCAGCCCCAGCATTTT. Protein product: CASSYRSETQPQHF.

In the case of this clonotype: This is likely an artifact of a read error, given a far larger clone one base away. The rearrangement links TRBV2 to TRBJ2-7; 10 positions agree with TRBD2. The CDR3 is 15 amino acids. CDR1 and CDR2 (germline): SNHLY, FYNNEI. CDR3 sequence: CAGRGLAGDLYEQYF. CDR3 in DNA: TGTGCCGGCAGAGGTCTAGCGGGAGACCTCTACGAGCAGTACTTC.

The chain recombines TRBV7-2 with TRBJ1-3; D ambiguous. V was shortened by 2 bases and J by 4 bases, with 9 bases between the two germline ends. Germline CDR1 SGHTA, CDR2 FQGNSA. This CDR3 spans 14 amino acids. The CDR3 DNA reads as TGTGCCAGCAGCTTAATGGTAGAGGGAAACACCATATATTTT. This sequence encodes CASSLMVEGNTIYF.

This clonotype has at least ten counts. J is TRBJ2-5 and V is TRBV30; D could derive from TRBD1 or TRBD2 (6 bases each). Germline V gene lookup returns CDR1 GTSNPN and CDR2 SVGIG (reference sequence). The CDR3 loop spans 11 amino acids. V shed 7 bases and J shed 4 bases, with 10 bases lying between them. The CDR3 DNA is TGTGCCTTGGGGGGCGGAGAGACCCAGTACTTC. This encodes CALGGGETQYF.

This clonotype came up many times. This sequence joins TRBV7-9 and TRBJ2-5; 10 nucleotides match TRBD1. With 4 bases clipped from V and 5 bases from J, the junction kept 4 bases outside the gene matches. The CDR3 spans 14 residues. Germline V gene sequence: CDR1 SEHNR, CDR2 FQNEAQ (reference sequence). The CDR3 sequence: CASSSPGQGETQYF. The DNA for the CDR3 is TGTGCCAGCAGCTCGCCGGGACAGGGGGAGACCCAGTACTTC.

This clonotype showed up many times. This chain connects TRBV28 to TRBJ2-2; TRBD1 matches at 10 bases. Germline CDR1 MDHEN, CDR2 SYDVKM. The CDR3 extends over 19 amino acids. Germline trimming cut 2 bases from V and 4 bases from J; bases unmatched to any gene: 13. The chain's CDR3 is CASSLGTGVGYTRTGELFF. Written as DNA, the CDR3 is TGTGCCAGCAGTTTAGGGACAGGGGTGGGCTATACGCGCACCGGGGAGCTGTTTTTT.

This clonotype was observed many times. This sequence joins TRBV2 and TRBJ2-2; D is possibly TRBD2 (6 bases). The CDR3 contains 16 residues. Germline CDR1 and CDR2: SNHLY and FYNNEI. The V end was cut by 4 bases, the J end by 0 bases, with 12 bases between. The CDR3 sequence: CASSGRRGTNTGELFF. CDR3 in DNA: TGTGCCAGCAGTGGGAGGCGGGGCACGAACACCGGGGAGCTGTTTTTT.

This clonotype was observed at least ten times. V gene TRBV6-5 combines with J gene TRBJ2-5; 7 bases map to TRBD1. V dropped 0 bases and J dropped 1; count of bases not matched to a gene: 2. CDR1 and CDR2 (germline): MNHEY, SVGAGI. CDR3 length: 15 residues. CDR3 loop: CASSYSGQLQETQYF. For the CDR3, the DNA is TGTGCCAGCAGTTACTCGGGACAGCTCCAAGAGACCCAGTACTTC.

The chain employs TRBV4-2 and TRBJ2-7; the D gene is possibly TRBD2 (6 bases). The ends were cut back, 1 base at V and 2 bases at J, with 12 bases in the middle. Germline V gene lookup returns CDR1 LGHNA and CDR2 YNFKEQ. The CDR3 contains 15 residues. The CDR3, as DNA: TGTGCCAGCAGCCAAGTGGGCGGGGTTCCCTACGAGCAGTACTTC. Protein: CASSQVGGVPYEQYF.

This clonotype showed up many times. The chain recombines TRBV20-1 with TRBJ2-5; the match to TRBD2 covers 10 bases. V trimming: 6 bases; J trimming: 5 bases; junction bases outside the gene matches: 6. Germline-derived CDR1 and CDR2 are DFQATT and SNEGSKA (reference sequence). The CDR3 totals 13 residues. Here the CDR3 DNA reads TGCAGTGCGAGCGGGAGGGACGGGGAGACCCAGTACTTC. Translating it yields CSASGRDGETQYF.

Many counts were recorded for this clonotype. V is TRBV28 and J is TRBJ2-6, with 7 bases that match TRBD1. With 6 bases clipped from V and 1 base from J, the junction kept 9 bases outside the gene matches. CDR3 length: 17 residues. Germline-derived CDR1 and CDR2 are MDHEN and SYDVKM. The chain's CDR3 is CASSRGQLTSGANVLTF. In DNA form, the CDR3 reads TGTGCCAGCAGCAGGGGACAGTTAACTTCTGGGGCCAACGTCCTGACTTTC.

V gene TRBV18 combines with J gene TRBJ2-2, with D perhaps TRBD2 (6 bases). Germline V CDR1 and CDR2: KGHSH, LQKENI. V was trimmed by 6 bases and J by 6 bases, leaving 11 bases between them. The CDR3 runs 13 residues. CDR3 residues: CASSPPGAGELFF. Here the CDR3 DNA reads TGTGCCAGCTCCCCCCCGGGAGCCGGGGAGCTGTTTTTT.

The chain combines TRBV11-2 with TRBJ1-3; D remains unclear. The CDR3 extends over 16 amino acids. Trimming pared 4 bases from V and 0 bases from J, leaving 13 bases between. CDR1 and CDR2 (germline): SGHAT, FQNNGV. The CDR3 DNA is TGTGCCAGCAGCTCACCTTTGGTCCCCTCTGGAAACACCATATATTTT. This codes for CASSSPLVPSGNTIYF.

This clonotype came up many times. The CDR3 is CASSEGSLGAGYTF. CDR3 DNA: TGTGCCAGCAGTGAAGGGTCCCTTGGGGCGGGCTACACCTTC. This chain links TRBV2 with TRBJ1-2, with D possibly matching TRBD1 (5 bases). This CDR3 has 14 amino acids. V lost 1 base and J 8 bases, leaving 14 bases between the germline ends. The germline V gene has CDR1 SNHLY and CDR2 FYNNEI.

Only a few counts were recorded for this clonotype. The chain joins TRBV7-2 to TRBJ1-6; D remains ambiguous. The CDR3 contains 16 residues. Germline V lookup: CDR1 SGHTA, CDR2 FQGNSA. Between the trimmed V and J ends, which lost 5 bases and 7 bases, there was a span of 18 bases. In DNA, the CDR3 is TGTGCCAGCAGCGAAATACTCGGAATCCTCAATTCACCCCTCCACTTT. It specifies CASSEILGILNSPLHF.

The sample holds many counts of this clonotype. This chain joins TRBV13 and TRBJ2-5; D is unresolved. The germline V and J ends were trimmed by 2 bases and 7 bases, with 8 bases remaining between them. Germline V lookup: CDR1 PRHDT, CDR2 FYEKMQ (reference sequence). The CDR3 extends over 12 amino acids. CDR3 sequence reads: CASSLSPGTQYF. Here the CDR3 DNA reads TGTGCCAGCAGCTTATCTCCGGGGACCCAGTACTTC. Filled out from reference TRBV13 and TRBJ2-5, the complete variable domain reads AAGVIQSPRHLIKEKRETATLKCYPIPRHDTVYWYQQGPGQDPQFLISFYEKMQSDKGSIPDRFSAQQFSDYHSELNMSSLELGDSALYFCASSLSPGTQYFGPGTRLLVL.

The V call is TRBV18, the J call TRBJ1-1, with D tentatively TRBD1 (5 bases). V was clipped by 3 bases and J by 1 base, with 9 bases between them. The CDR3 consists of 14 residues. Germline lookup yields CDR1 KGHSH and CDR2 LQKENI. The CDR3, as DNA: TGTGCCAGCTCACCCAGGACACCGAACACTGAAGCTTTCTTT. Translated: CASSPRTPNTEAFF.

As to this clonotype: At one boundary the junction diverges from the germline segment, which might be a read error. This chain uses TRBV19 with TRBJ1-4; D perhaps matches TRBD1 (5 bases). The CDR3 runs 15 residues. In germline, CDR1 is LNHDA, CDR2 SQIVND (reference sequence). Here the CDR3 reads CASAGGIATNEKLFF. The CDR3 DNA reads as TGTGCCAGTGCGGGGGGGATCGCAACTAATGAAAAATTGTTTTTT.

Ten or more counts support this clonotype. The chain is built from TRBV12-3 or TRBV12-4 and TRBJ2-2, with 12 bases aligning to TRBD2. The CDR3 is 14 amino acids. V shed 4 bases, J shed 7 bases, and the junction held 1 base outside the gene matches. The CDR3 region has the DNA TGTGCCAGCAGTTCTAGCGGGAGGGACGGGGAGCTGTTTTTT. It encodes CASSSSGRDGELFF.